These 15 T cell receptor beta chains were sequenced from one sample in a study of blood T cell repertoires in COVID-19. Sequencing was performed with immunoSEQ multiplex PCR; in TCRdb, only in-frame clones are kept and a portion is missing. The top ten hold under 2.5% of the sample, which has about 170,000 clones, approximately 83% seen once. Sequenced material: peripheral blood. These receptors all come from a woman aged 80 or over with acute or convalescent COVID-19.

The chain has TRBV7-2 and TRBJ2-7; maybe TRBD2 (5 bases). V was shortened by 0 bases and J by 2 bases, with 11 bases between the two germline ends. CDR1 and CDR2 from the germline V gene are SGHTA and FQGNSA. The CDR3 covers 15 residues. The CDR3 here is CASSLAVGSTYEQYF. CDR3 nucleotide sequence: TGTGCCAGCAGCTTAGCGGTAGGGAGTACCTACGAGCAGTACTTC.

V is TRBV9 and J is TRBJ1-2; 10 bases map to TRBD1. V trimming: 3 bases; J trimming: 5 bases; junction bases outside the gene matches: 7. This CDR3 comprises 15 residues. The germline gives CDR1 SGDLS, CDR2 YYNGEE. CDR3 protein: CASSARRDRGYGYTF. CDR3 DNA: TGTGCCAGCAGCGCCCGCCGGGACAGGGGTTATGGCTACACCTTC.

This clone was observed a single time. The rearrangement uses TRBV6-6 and TRBJ2-3; 10 positions agree with TRBD2. CDR1 is MNHNY, CDR2 SVGAGI, per germline (reference sequence). This CDR3 has 16 residues. The ends lost 0 bases at V and 1 base at J; junction bases unmatched: 1. Here the CDR3 DNA reads TGTGCCAGCAGTTACTCGCTAGCGGGGGGCACAGATACGCAGTATTTT. It yields the protein CASSYSLAGGTDTQYF.

This chain joins TRBV10-3 and TRBJ2-5, with D perhaps matching TRBD2 (6 bases). CDR3 size: 15 residues. Trimming cost V 0 bases and J 4 bases, with 12 bases left between them. The germline CDR1 and CDR2 sequences are ENHRY and SYGVKD. Here the CDR3 reads CAISESIMGGETQYF. The CDR3 DNA reads as TGTGCCATCAGTGAGTCGATCATGGGGGGAGAGACCCAGTACTTC.

The V gene is TRBV7-6, the J gene TRBJ2-7, with 9 bases identical to TRBD2. There are 14 residues in the CDR3. The V gene's germline CDR1 is SGHVS and CDR2 FNYEAQ. Trimming removed 1 base from V and 6 bases from J; junction bases left unmatched: 4. The CDR3 reads CASSLVGLASEQYF. The CDR3 DNA reads as TGTGCCAGCAGCTTAGTGGGACTAGCATCCGAGCAGTACTTC.

There are a few counts of this clone. This rearrangement joins TRBV3-1 (or the pseudogene TRBV3-2) to TRBJ1-5; TRBD1 is a possible D gene (6 bases). Germline V gene sequence: CDR1 LGHDT, CDR2 YNNKEL (reference sequence). The germline V and J ends were trimmed by 2 bases and 3 bases, with 8 bases remaining between them. The CDR3 totals 14 residues. The CDR3 sequence is CASSQQGYNQPQHF. The DNA for the CDR3 is TGTGCCAGCAGCCAACAGGGGTACAATCAGCCCCAGCATTTT.

The CDR3 DNA sequence: TGTGCCAGCAGTCCCCGGTGGATAGCGGGGGCCCCTAGCACAGATACGCAGTATTTT. This encodes CASSPRWIAGAPSTDTQYF. V is TRBV27 and J is TRBJ2-3; the match to TRBD2 covers 9 bases. V trimming: 5 bases; J trimming: 0 bases; junction bases outside the gene matches: 15. Germline V gene lookup returns CDR1 MNHEY and CDR2 SMNVEV (reference sequence). The CDR3 totals 19 residues.

CDR3 DNA sequence: TGTGCCAGCAGTGATGGCTTTGGCACTGAAGCTTTCTTT. It yields the protein CASSDGFGTEAFF. The chain carries TRBV6-1 and TRBJ1-1; D is uncertain. The CDR3 contains 13 residues. Germline-derived CDR1 and CDR2 are MNHNS and SASEGT. V lost 3 bases to trimming and J lost 4 bases, with 9 bases between them.

The chain is built from TRBV19 and TRBJ2-7, with 8 bases identical to TRBD1. There are 15 residues in the CDR3. Germline CDR1 LNHDA, CDR2 SQIVND (reference sequence). Losses at the gene ends were 4 bases for V and 3 bases for J; bases not matched to a gene: 8. The CDR3: CASSTTQGGSYEQYF. The CDR3 DNA reads TGTGCCAGTAGTACCACACAGGGGGGCAGCTACGAGCAGTACTTC.

This chain joins TRBV5-1 and TRBJ2-3; 11 bases fit TRBD2. This CDR3 is 15 amino acids long. Trimming took 1 base from V and 6 from J; bases not matched to a gene: 4. CDR1 is SGHRS, CDR2 YFSETQ, per germline. The CDR3 protein is CASSLQLAGADTQYF. The DNA of the CDR3 is TGCGCCAGCAGCTTGCAACTAGCGGGAGCCGATACGCAGTATTTT.

The sample holds one count of this clone. The chain employs TRBV18 and TRBJ1-3; 10 bases match TRBD1. Germline-derived CDR1 and CDR2 are KGHSH and LQKENI. The V gene end was trimmed by 3 bases and the J gene end by 1 base; junction bases not matched to a gene: 9. This CDR3 comprises 18 residues. The CDR3 DNA follows: TGTGCCAGCTCACCGAGGGGACAGGGGCCTGCTTCTGGAAACACCATATATTTT. This sequence encodes CASSPRGQGPASGNTIYF.

This chain joins TRBV6-6 and TRBJ1-5; D is undetermined. V lost 6 bases, J lost 3 bases, and 15 bases lay in between. Per germline, CDR1 MNHNY and CDR2 SVGAGI (reference sequence). This CDR3 has 15 residues. The CDR3 DNA sequence: TGTGCCAGCAGGGAACTCCGGGTCCTCAATCAGCCCCAGCATTTT. Protein: CASRELRVLNQPQHF.

The chain is built from TRBV3-1 (or the pseudogene TRBV3-2) and TRBJ1-1; 8 positions match TRBD1. Losses at the gene ends were 3 bases for V and 1 base for J; bases not matched to a gene: 1. This CDR3 has 14 residues. Germline loops: CDR1 LGHDT, CDR2 YNNKEL (reference sequence). For the CDR3, the DNA is TGTGCCAGCAGCCAGGGACAGGAGAACACTGAAGCTTTCTTT. Translating it yields CASSQGQENTEAFF.

V usage is TRBV19 and J usage is TRBJ1-1; D perhaps matches TRBD1 (6 bases). CDR1 and CDR2 (germline): LNHDA, SQIVND (reference sequence). CDR3 length: 14 residues. Trimming took 5 bases from V and 0 from J, leaving 10 bases between them. CDR3 amino acids: CASSPDSMNTEAFF. CDR3 bases: TGTGCCAGTAGTCCGGACAGCATGAACACTGAAGCTTTCTTT.

V usage is TRBV5-5 and J usage is TRBJ1-1; possibly TRBD1 for D (6 bases). The CDR3 contains 14 residues. Germline values: CDR1 SGHKS, CDR2 YYEKEE (reference sequence). V dropped 1 base and J dropped 5 bases, with 12 bases sitting between them. The CDR3 spells CASSLQGLVTEAFF. In DNA form, the CDR3 reads TGTGCCAGCAGCTTGCAGGGGCTGGTTACTGAAGCTTTCTTT. Full variable domain (remainder filled in from reference TRBV5-5 and TRBJ1-1): DAGVTQSPTHLIKTRGQQVTLRCSPISGHKSVSWYQQVLGQGPQFIFQYYEKEERGRGNFPDRFSARQFPNYSSELNVNALLLGDSALYLCASSLQGLVTEAFFGQGTRLTVV.